The next 18 T cell receptor beta chains were all read from a single sample in a study of T cell responses to AZD1222 COVID-19 vaccine (dated by TCRdb to 2020 to 2022). The library was made by the immunoSEQ multiplex PCR assay. TCRdb retrieved this table from immuneACCESS and kept in-frame rearrangements only. Not all clones are present; in checked studies, unresolved V genes account for under half, and no reason is known for the remainder. The sample table lists some 180,000 clones, around nine tenths of them with a count of one. Less than 4% of the sample rests with the top ten. The time point label corresponds to: about 28 days (+/-7) after the second vaccine dose. What the treatment or condition label conveys for this sample: meningococcal conjugate vaccine given as trial control. The source was peripheral blood, collected 28 days after the second dose of the MenACWY control vaccine. Receptors were obtained from an adult who received the MenACWY meningococcal vaccine as a control.

This clone was recorded once. J is TRBJ2-6 and V is TRBV18; possibly TRBD2 for D (6 bases). This CDR3 is built from 16 residues. The V and J ends lost 0 bases and 0 bases respectively, with 6 bases between them. Germline V gene data show CDR1 as KGHSH and CDR2 as LQKENI. The CDR3 DNA reads TGTGCCAGCTCACCACCCGGGAGCTCTGGGGCCAACGTCCTGACTTTC. It is translated as CASSPPGSSGANVLTF.

The chain recombines TRBV27 with TRBJ2-1; 9 bases align to TRBD2. Unmatched junction bases numbered 4, after V lost 3 bases and J lost 10 bases. CDR3 size: 13 residues. CDR1 MNHEY and CDR2 SMNVEV come from the germline V gene (reference sequence). The DNA of the CDR3 is TGTGCCAGCAGTTTCCGGCTAGCGGGGGAGCAGTTCTTC. This translates into CASSFRLAGEQFF.

This clone was recorded a few times. The rearrangement uses TRBV7-9 and TRBJ2-7, with a weak D call TRBD2 (6 bases). CDR1 and CDR2 (germline): SEHNR, FQNEAQ (reference sequence). V was pared by 7 bases and J by 7 bases, with 17 bases between. The CDR3 extends over 13 amino acids. The DNA of the CDR3 is TGTGCCAGCAACACCCCGGGGGTGAGAGAGCAGTACTTC. It encodes CASNTPGVREQYF. Variable domain in full (rest from reference TRBV7-9 and TRBJ2-7): DTGVSQNPRHKITKRGQNVTFRCDPISEHNRLYWYRQTLGQGPEFLTYFQNEAQLEKSRLLSDRFSAERPKGSFSTLEIQRTEQGDSAMYLCASNTPGVREQYFGPGTRLTVT.

The sample holds a few counts of this clone. This chain connects TRBV28 to TRBJ2-2, with 11 bases fitting TRBD2. Per germline, CDR1 MDHEN and CDR2 SYDVKM. Trimming cost V 1 base and J 5 bases; bases outside gene matches: 0. The CDR3 spans 15 residues. CDR3 nucleotides: TGTGCCAGCAGTTTATTAGCGGGAGGGACCGGGGAGCTGTTTTTT. Translating gives CASSLLAGGTGELFF.

This chain links TRBV27 with TRBJ2-7; TRBD2 is a possible D gene (5 bases). V was cut by 2 bases and J by 2 bases, with 7 bases left in between. This CDR3 has 13 residues. The germline V gene encodes CDR1 MNHEY and CDR2 SMNVEV (reference sequence). CDR3 residues: CASSLRGAYEQYF. DNA for the CDR3: TGTGCCAGCAGTTTACGGGGAGCCTACGAGCAGTACTTC.

Written as DNA, the CDR3 is TGTGCCAGCAGCTTGCCAGGGTCCTTCTCCTACGAGCAGTACTTC. It codes for CASSLPGSFSYEQYF. The chain has TRBV7-9 and TRBJ2-7, with a tentative D call TRBD1 (5 bases). The CDR3 extends over 15 amino acids. Trimming took 3 bases from V and 0 from J, leaving 12 bases between them. The germline gives CDR1 SEHNR, CDR2 FQNEAQ (reference sequence). Full variable domain (missing parts from reference TRBV7-9 and TRBJ2-7): DTGVSQNPRHKITKRGQNVTFRCDPISEHNRLYWYRQTLGQGPEFLTYFQNEAQLEKSRLLSDRFSAERPKGSFSTLEIQRTEQGDSAMYLCASSLPGSFSYEQYFGPGTRLTVT.

The V call is TRBV20-1, the J call TRBJ1-2; D remains ambiguous. V dropped 2 bases and J dropped 4 bases, with 5 bases sitting between them. Germline CDR1 reads DFQATT; CDR2 reads SNEGSKA (reference sequence). CDR3 length: 11 amino acids. The CDR3 loop reads CSARSPYGYTF. DNA for the CDR3: TGCAGTGCTAGAAGCCCCTATGGCTACACCTTC.

CDR3 bases: TGTGCCAGCAGTTCGACGGGTACTTTACAGCCCCAGCATTTT. Its translation is CASSSTGTLQPQHF. V is TRBV5-6 and J is TRBJ1-5; D gene unclear. Looked up from germline, CDR1 is SGHDT and CDR2 is YYEEEE. V was shortened by 5 bases and J by 7 bases, with 16 bases between the two germline ends. This CDR3 region has 14 residues. The complete variable domain, with remaining parts taken from reference TRBV5-6 and TRBJ1-5, reads DAGVTQSPTHLIKTRGQQVTLRCSPKSGHDTVSWYQQALGQGPQFIFQYYEEEERQRGNFPDRFSGHQFPNYSSELNVNALLLGDSALYLCASSSTGTLQPQHFGDGTRLSIL.

The chain is built from TRBV28 and TRBJ1-5; D gene ambiguous. From germline, CDR1 is MDHEN and CDR2 SYDVKM. The CDR3 is 13 residues long. Trimming took 9 bases from V and 6 from J, leaving 15 bases between them. In DNA form, the CDR3 reads TGTGCCAGTGGGTCCGTGGGAATTCAGCCCCAGCATTTT. It is translated as CASGSVGIQPQHF.

This chain joins TRBV6-5 and TRBJ1-5; possibly TRBD1 for D (6 bases). From germline, CDR1 is MNHEY and CDR2 SVGAGI. The CDR3 contains 15 residues. V shed 6 bases and J shed 0 bases, with 12 bases lying between them. The CDR3 nucleotides read TGTGCCAGCAGACGCAGGACAGTTAGCAATCAGCCCCAGCATTTT. It translates to CASRRRTVSNQPQHF.

The chain joins TRBV6-2 or TRBV6-3 to TRBJ2-5; D unclear. V was trimmed by 5 bases and J by 5 bases, leaving 9 bases between them. The CDR3 extends over 12 amino acids. Germline CDR1 is MNHEY and CDR2 is SVGEGT. This chain's CDR3 is CASSPSSETQYF. The CDR3 bases are TGTGCCAGCAGTCCCTCAAGTGAGACCCAGTACTTC.

CDR3 amino acids: CASGLAGENTGELFF. CDR3 coding DNA: TGTGCTAGTGGTTTGGCGGGAGAGAACACCGGGGAGCTGTTTTTT. The V gene is TRBV12-5, the J gene TRBJ2-2, with D possibly TRBD2 on 6 matching bases. V was clipped by 1 base and J by 1 base, with 7 bases between them. The CDR3 has 15 amino acids. Germline lookup yields CDR1 LGHNT and CDR2 FRNRAP.

The chain uses TRBV7-2 and TRBJ2-7, with TRBD1 as a possible D gene (5 bases). CDR1 and CDR2 from the germline V gene are SGHTA and FQGNSA. This CDR3 is 14 amino acids long. V was trimmed by 1 base and J by 4 bases, leaving 11 bases between them. This CDR3 is CASSLDPGRYEQYF. CDR3 nucleotides: TGTGCCAGCAGCTTAGATCCAGGGCGGTACGAGCAGTACTTC.

This clone was recorded only once. This chain links TRBV7-2 with TRBJ2-1; D uncertain. V shed 5 bases and J shed 9 bases, with 11 bases lying between them. The CDR3 is 12 residues long. Germline V gene sequence: CDR1 SGHTA, CDR2 FQGNSA. Written as DNA, the CDR3 is TGTGCCAGCAGCATCCTTCTTAGTGAGCAGTTCTTC. Protein product: CASSILLSEQFF.

The rearrangement joins TRBV30 to TRBJ1-2; D remains unclear. From germline, CDR1 is GTSNPN and CDR2 SVGIG (reference sequence). The CDR3 totals 14 residues. Trimming shortened V by 0 bases and J by 8 bases, and 16 bases separated the two germline ends. As DNA, the CDR3 is TGTGCCTGGAGTGTACAAATGGACGGCGGGGGCTACACCTTC. It is translated as CAWSVQMDGGGYTF.

The chain combines TRBV5-1 with TRBJ2-7; 10 bases align to TRBD2. The CDR3 spans 15 residues. Germline loops: CDR1 SGHRS, CDR2 YFSETQ. J lost 4 bases, V lost 2 bases, and 6 bases had no gene match. The CDR3 coding sequence is TGCGCCAGCAGCTTAACTAGCGGGACGCAATACGAGCAGTACTTC. Its protein product is CASSLTSGTQYEQYF.

This chain joins TRBV5-1 and TRBJ2-1, with D possibly TRBD2 on 5 matching bases. CDR1 is SGHRS and CDR2 is YFSETQ in the germline V gene. V lost 5 bases to trimming and J lost 0 bases, with 12 bases between them. The CDR3 contains 15 residues. The CDR3 nucleotides are TGCGCCAGCAGTTCAGGAGGCAGCTCCTACAATGAGCAGTTCTTC. Translation: CASSSGGSSYNEQFF.

V and J are TRBV18 and TRBJ1-5; 7 bases fit TRBD1. Unmatched junction bases numbered 5, after V lost 3 bases and J lost 0 bases. Germline V gene data show CDR1 as KGHSH and CDR2 as LQKENI. There are 16 residues in the CDR3. The CDR3 DNA follows: TGTGCCAGCTCACCCGACAGGGATGCTAGCAATCAGCCCCAGCATTTT. It translates to CASSPDRDASNQPQHF.